This T cell receptor beta chain is drawn from a study of blood T cell repertoires in COVID-19. Study context: Italy, Spain and the United States were the sources of the convalescent and acute COVID-19 samples. T cells, B-cell-depleted T cells, or PBMCs provided the cDNA or gDNA that served as material.

Study processing details: Nucleated cell counts were estimated from reference gene primer amplification. Assay: immunoSEQ multiplex PCR; the TCRdb copy retains only in-frame clones and omits some. The V and J calls and clone size are taken from that table; D and trimming were inferred from the DNA. In the table there are approximately 82,000 clones, approximately 86% of which are singletons. The CDR3 loop spans 16 amino acids. Trimming pared 4 bases from V and 0 bases from J, leaving 13 bases between. The germline gives CDR1 MGHDK, CDR2 SYGVNS. This chain uses TRBV25-1 with TRBJ2-1; perhaps TRBD2 as D (5 bases). The source is an older woman with active or convalescent COVID-19. Sequencing was carried out using peripheral blood. Here the CDR3 reads CASSAAEGSSYNEQFF. Here the CDR3 DNA reads TGTGCCAGCAGTGCTGCGGAAGGGAGCTCCTACAATGAGCAGTTCTTC.